What follows is one T cell receptor (beta chain) and its context. This record comes from a study of T-cell memory formation after mild COVID-19. TCRdb redid the calling of the 5' RACE reads with MiXCR, one entry per CDR3 protein. The data show 360,000 or so distinct CDR3 sequences, approximately 29% seen once. V was trimmed by 6 bases and J by 4 bases, leaving 9 bases between them. The CDR3 loop spans 11 amino acids. The germline gives CDR1 DFQATT, CDR2 SNEGSKA (reference sequence). Sequencing was done on a sample of PBMCs or a T cell subset sorted from them (not recorded which). V is TRBV20-1 and J is TRBJ1-2; D is unclear. The receptor comes from an adult woman who had mild COVID-19 (a few samples of this study predate the infection). Cell type and time point are not known. The CDR3 spells CSATDGYGYTF. CDR3 sequence (DNA): TGCAGTGCCACAGACGGCTATGGCTACACCTTC.